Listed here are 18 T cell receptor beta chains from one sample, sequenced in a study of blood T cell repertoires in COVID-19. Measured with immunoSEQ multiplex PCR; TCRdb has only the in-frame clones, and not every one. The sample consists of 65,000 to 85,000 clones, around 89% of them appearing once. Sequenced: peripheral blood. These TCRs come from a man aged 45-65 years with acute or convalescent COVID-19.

CDR3 loop: CASRDRVGVGELFF. The DNA for the CDR3 is TGTGCCAGCCGTGACAGGGTAGGGGTCGGGGAGCTGTTTTTT. The V and J genes are TRBV28 and TRBJ2-2, with 7 bases lining up with TRBD1. CDR1 and CDR2 from the germline V gene are MDHEN and SYDVKM. The V segment lost 8 bases and the J segment 7 bases; nucleotides outside the gene matches: 10. The CDR3 consists of 14 residues.

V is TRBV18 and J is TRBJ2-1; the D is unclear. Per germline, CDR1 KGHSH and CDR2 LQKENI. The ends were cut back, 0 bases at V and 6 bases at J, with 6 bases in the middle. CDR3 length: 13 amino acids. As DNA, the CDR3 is TGTGCCAGCTCACCACCGTTAGTCAATGAGCAGTTCTTC. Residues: CASSPPLVNEQFF.

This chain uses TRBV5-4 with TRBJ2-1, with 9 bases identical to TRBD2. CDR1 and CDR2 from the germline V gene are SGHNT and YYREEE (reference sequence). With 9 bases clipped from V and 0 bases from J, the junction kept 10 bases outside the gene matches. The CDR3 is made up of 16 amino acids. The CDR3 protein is CATAKRSGSSYNEQFF. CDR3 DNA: TGTGCCACAGCTAAACGTAGCGGGAGCTCCTACAATGAGCAGTTCTTC.

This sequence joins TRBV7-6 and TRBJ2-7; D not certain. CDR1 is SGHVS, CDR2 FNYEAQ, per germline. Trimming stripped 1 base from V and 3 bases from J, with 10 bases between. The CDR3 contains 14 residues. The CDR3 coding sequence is TGTGCCAGCAGCTTAGAAGCGAGTTTCTACGAGCAGTACTTC. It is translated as CASSLEASFYEQYF. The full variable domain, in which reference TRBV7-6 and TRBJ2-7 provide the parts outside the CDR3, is GAGVSQSPRYKVTKRGQDVALRCDPISGHVSLYWYRQALGQGPEFLTYFNYEAQQDKSGLPNDRFSAERPEGSISTLTIQRTEQRDSAMYRCASSLEASFYEQYFGPGTRLTVT.

CDR3 protein: CASSSTFGEGLEQYF. CDR3 DNA sequence: TGTGCCAGCAGCTCAACTTTTGGGGAGGGCCTCGAGCAGTACTTC. The gene calls are TRBV7-2 and TRBJ2-7; 7 bases match TRBD2. V lost 4 bases and J lost 6; bases outside the gene matches: 12. This CDR3 is 15 amino acids long. In germline, CDR1 is SGHTA, CDR2 FQGNSA.

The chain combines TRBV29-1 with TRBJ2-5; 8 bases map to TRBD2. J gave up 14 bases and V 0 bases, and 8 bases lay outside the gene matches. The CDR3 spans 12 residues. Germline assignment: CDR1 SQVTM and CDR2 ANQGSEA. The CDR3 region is CSVEDSREGLYF. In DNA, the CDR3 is TGCAGCGTTGAAGATAGCCGGGAGGGCCTCTACTTC.

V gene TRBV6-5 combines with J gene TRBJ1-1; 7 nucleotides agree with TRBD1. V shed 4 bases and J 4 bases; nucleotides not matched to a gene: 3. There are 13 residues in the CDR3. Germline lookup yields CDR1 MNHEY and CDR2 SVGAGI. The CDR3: CASSSQGGTEAFF. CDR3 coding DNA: TGTGCCAGCAGTTCCCAGGGGGGCACTGAAGCTTTCTTT.

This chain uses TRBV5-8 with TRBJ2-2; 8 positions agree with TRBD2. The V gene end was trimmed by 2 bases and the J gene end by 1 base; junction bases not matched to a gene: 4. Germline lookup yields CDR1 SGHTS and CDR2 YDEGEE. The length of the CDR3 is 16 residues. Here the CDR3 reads CASSFQLAENTGELFF. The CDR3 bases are TGTGCCAGCAGCTTCCAACTAGCGGAGAACACCGGGGAGCTGTTTTTT.

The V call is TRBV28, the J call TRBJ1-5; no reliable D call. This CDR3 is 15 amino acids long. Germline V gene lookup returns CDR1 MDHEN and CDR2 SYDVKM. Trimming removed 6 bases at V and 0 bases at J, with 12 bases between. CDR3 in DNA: TGTGCCAGCAGGAGGCAGATCCTTAGCAATCAGCCCCAGCATTTT. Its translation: CASRRQILSNQPQHF.

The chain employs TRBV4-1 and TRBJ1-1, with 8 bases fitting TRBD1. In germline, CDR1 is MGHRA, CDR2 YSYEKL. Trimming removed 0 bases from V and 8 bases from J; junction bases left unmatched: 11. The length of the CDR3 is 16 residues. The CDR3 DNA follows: TGCGCCAGCAGCCAAGACCGGACAGGGTTTAGGGGGGAAGCTTTCTTT. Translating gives CASSQDRTGFRGEAFF.

The CDR3 loop reads CASSLAFGGSAGNTIYF. DNA for the CDR3: TGTGCCAGCAGCTTAGCATTTGGGGGGAGCGCTGGAAACACCATATATTTT. This chain joins TRBV7-9 and TRBJ1-3; perhaps TRBD1 as D (5 bases). Trimming left V 0 bases short and J 2 bases short, with 14 bases between. The CDR3 is made up of 17 amino acids. The germline CDR1 and CDR2 sequences are SEHNR and FQNEAQ (reference sequence).

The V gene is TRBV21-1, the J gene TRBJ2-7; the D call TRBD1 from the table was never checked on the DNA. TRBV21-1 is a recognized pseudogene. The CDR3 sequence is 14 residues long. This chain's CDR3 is CASSKPQGSYEQYV. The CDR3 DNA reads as TGTGCCAGCAGCAAACCACAGGGGTCCTACGAGCAGTACGTC.

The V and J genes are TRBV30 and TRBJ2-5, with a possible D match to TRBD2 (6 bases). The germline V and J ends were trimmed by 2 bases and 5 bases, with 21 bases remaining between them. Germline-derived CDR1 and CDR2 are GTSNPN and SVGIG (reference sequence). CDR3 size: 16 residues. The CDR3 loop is CAWSLSGSPSRETQYF. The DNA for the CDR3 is TGTGCCTGGAGTCTTAGCGGTTCCCCTTCGAGGGAGACCCAGTACTTC.

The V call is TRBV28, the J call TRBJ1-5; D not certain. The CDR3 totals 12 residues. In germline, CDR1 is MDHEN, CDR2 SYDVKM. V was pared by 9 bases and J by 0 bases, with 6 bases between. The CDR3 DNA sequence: TGTGCCAGTACATATAGCAATCAGCCCCAGCATTTT. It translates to CASTYSNQPQHF.

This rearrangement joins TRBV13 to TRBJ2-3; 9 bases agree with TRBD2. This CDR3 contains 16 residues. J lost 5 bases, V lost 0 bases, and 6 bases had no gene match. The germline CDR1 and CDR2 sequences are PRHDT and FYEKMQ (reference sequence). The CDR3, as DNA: TGTGCCAGCAGCTTAGGCCTAGCGGGGAGGGGAGATACGCAGTATTTT. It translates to CASSLGLAGRGDTQYF. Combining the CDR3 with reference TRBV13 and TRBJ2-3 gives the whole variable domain AAGVIQSPRHLIKEKRETATLKCYPIPRHDTVYWYQQGPGQDPQFLISFYEKMQSDKGSIPDRFSAQQFSDYHSELNMSSLELGDSALYFCASSLGLAGRGDTQYFGPGTRLTVL.

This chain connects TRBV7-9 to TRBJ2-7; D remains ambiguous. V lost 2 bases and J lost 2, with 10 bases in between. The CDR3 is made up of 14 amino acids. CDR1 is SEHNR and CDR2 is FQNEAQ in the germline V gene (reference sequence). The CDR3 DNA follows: TGTGCCAGCAGCTTATGGGCAGGAACCTACGAGCAGTACTTC. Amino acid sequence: CASSLWAGTYEQYF.

In DNA, the CDR3 is TGCGCCAGCAGCCGGGACTCGGCCGGCACAGATACGCAGTATTTT. Translated: CASSRDSAGTDTQYF. The rearrangement uses TRBV4-1 and TRBJ2-3; TRBD2 is a possible D gene (6 bases). Germline V gives CDR1 MGHRA, CDR2 YSYEKL. The V end lost 4 bases, the J end lost 1 base, and 12 bases lay between the germline ends. CDR3 length equals 15 residues.

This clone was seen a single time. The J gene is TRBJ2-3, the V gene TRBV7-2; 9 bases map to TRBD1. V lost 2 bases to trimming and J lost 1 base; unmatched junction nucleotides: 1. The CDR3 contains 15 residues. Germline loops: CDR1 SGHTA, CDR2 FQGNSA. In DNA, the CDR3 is TGTGCCAGCAGCTTAAACAGGGGGCGCACAGATACGCAGTATTTT. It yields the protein CASSLNRGRTDTQYF. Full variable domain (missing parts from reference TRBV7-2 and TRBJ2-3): GAGVSQSPSNKVTEKGKDVELRCDPISGHTALYWYRQSLGQGLEFLIYFQGNSAPDKSGLPSDRFSAERTGGSVSTLTIQRTQQEDSAVYLCASSLNRGRTDTQYFGPGTRLTVL.